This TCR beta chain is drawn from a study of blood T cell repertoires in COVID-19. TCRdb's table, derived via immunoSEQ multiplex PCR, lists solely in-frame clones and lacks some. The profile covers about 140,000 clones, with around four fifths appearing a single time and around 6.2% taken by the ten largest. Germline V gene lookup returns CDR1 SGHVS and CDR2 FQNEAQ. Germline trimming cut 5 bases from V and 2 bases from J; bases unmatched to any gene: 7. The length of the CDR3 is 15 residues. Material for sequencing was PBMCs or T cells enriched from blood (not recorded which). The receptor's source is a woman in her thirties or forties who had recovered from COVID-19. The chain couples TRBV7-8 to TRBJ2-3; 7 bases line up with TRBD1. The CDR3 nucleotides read TGTGCCAGCAGCCTCGACAGGGTAGACACAGATACGCAGTATTTT. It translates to CASSLDRVDTDTQYF.